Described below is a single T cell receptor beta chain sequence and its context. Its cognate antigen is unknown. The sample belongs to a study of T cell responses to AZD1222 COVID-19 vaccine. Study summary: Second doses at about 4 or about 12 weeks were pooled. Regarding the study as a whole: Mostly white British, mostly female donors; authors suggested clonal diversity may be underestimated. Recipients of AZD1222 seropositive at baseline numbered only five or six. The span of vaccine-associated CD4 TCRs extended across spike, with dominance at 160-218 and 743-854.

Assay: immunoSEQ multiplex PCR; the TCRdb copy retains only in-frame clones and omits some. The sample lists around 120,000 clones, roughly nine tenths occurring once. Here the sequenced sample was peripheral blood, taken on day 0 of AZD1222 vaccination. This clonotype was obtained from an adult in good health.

This chain's CDR3 is CASSSPVSGEVWEKLFF. Written as DNA, the CDR3 is TGTGCCAGCAGCTCGCCTGTCTCGGGGGAGGTCTGGGAAAAACTGTTTTTT. J is TRBJ1-4 and V is TRBV7-9; weak D call: TRBD1 (5 bases). Trimming stripped 4 bases from V and 8 bases from J, with 23 bases between. The CDR3 runs 17 residues. Germline V CDR1 and CDR2: SEHNR, FQNEAQ (reference sequence).